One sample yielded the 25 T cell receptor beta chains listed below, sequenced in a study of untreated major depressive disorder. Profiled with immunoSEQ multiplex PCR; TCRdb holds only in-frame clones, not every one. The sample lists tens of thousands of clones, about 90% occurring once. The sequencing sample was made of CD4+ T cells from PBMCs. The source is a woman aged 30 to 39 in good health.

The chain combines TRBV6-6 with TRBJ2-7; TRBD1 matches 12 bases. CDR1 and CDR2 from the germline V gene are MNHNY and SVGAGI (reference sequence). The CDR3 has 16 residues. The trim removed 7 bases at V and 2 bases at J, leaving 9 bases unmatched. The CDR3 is CASTLGQGAVTYEQYF. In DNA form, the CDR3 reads TGTGCCAGCACCCTGGGACAGGGGGCCGTAACCTACGAGCAGTACTTC.

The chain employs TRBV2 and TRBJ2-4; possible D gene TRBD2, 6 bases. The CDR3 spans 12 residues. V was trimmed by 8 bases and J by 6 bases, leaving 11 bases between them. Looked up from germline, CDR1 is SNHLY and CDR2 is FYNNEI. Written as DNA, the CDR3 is TGTGCCAGCCGGAGTAGCGGAAACATTCAGTACTTC. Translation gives CASRSSGNIQYF.

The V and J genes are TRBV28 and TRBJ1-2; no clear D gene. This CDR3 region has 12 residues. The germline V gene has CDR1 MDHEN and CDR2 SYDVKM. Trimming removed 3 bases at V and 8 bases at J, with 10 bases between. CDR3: CASSFTGSGYTF. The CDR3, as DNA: TGTGCCAGCAGTTTTACGGGGTCCGGCTACACCTTC.

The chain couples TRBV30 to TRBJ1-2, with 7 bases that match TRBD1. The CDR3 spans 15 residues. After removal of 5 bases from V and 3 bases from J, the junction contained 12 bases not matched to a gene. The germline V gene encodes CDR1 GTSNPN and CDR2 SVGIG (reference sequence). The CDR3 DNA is TGTGCCTGGGACGATACAGGGGCCCCATACTATGGCTACACCTTC. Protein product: CAWDDTGAPYYGYTF. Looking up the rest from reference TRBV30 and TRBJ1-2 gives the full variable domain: SQTIHQWPATLVQPVGSPLSLECTVEGTSNPNLYWYRQAAGRGLQLLFYSVGIGQISSEVPQNLSASRPQDRQFILSSKKLLLSDSGFYLCAWDDTGAPYYGYTFGSGTRLTVV.

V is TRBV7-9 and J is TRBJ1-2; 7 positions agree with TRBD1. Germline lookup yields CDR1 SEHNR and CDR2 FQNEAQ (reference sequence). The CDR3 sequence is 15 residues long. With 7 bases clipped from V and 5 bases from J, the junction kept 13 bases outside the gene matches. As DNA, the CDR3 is TGTGCCAGCACTTTACAGGGGAACGGCAATTATGGCTACACCTTC. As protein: CASTLQGNGNYGYTF.

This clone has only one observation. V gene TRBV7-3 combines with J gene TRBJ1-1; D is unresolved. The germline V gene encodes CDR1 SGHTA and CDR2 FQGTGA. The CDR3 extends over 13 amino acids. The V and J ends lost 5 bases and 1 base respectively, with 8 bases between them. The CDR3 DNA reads TGTGCCAGCAGCCAAACAACGAACACTGAAGCTTTCTTT. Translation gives CASSQTTNTEAFF.

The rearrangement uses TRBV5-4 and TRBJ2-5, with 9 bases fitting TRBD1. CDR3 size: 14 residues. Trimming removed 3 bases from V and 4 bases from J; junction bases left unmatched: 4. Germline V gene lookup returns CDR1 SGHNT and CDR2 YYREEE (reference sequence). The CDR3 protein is CASSSQGAIETQYF. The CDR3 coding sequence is TGTGCCAGCAGCTCACAGGGGGCAATAGAGACCCAGTACTTC.

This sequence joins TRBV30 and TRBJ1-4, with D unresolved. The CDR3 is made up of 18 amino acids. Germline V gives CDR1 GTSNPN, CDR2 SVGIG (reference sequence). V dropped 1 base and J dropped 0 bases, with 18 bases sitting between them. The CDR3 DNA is TGTGCCTGGAGTGCTTGGACCTTCCGAGCGCCAACTAATGAAAAACTGTTTTTT. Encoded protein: CAWSAWTFRAPTNEKLFF. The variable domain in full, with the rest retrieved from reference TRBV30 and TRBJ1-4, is SQTIHQWPATLVQPVGSPLSLECTVEGTSNPNLYWYRQAAGRGLQLLFYSVGIGQISSEVPQNLSASRPQDRQFILSSKKLLLSDSGFYLCAWSAWTFRAPTNEKLFFGSGTQLSVL.

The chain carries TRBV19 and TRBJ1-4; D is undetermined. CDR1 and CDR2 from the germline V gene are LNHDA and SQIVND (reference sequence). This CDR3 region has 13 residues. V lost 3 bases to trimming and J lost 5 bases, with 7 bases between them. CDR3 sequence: CASSIQLNEKLFF. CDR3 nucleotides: TGTGCCAGTAGTATCCAGCTGAATGAAAAACTGTTTTTT.

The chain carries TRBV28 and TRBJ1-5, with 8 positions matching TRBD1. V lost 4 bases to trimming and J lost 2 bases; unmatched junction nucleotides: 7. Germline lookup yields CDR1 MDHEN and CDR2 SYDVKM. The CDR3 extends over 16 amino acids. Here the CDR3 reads CASSSPDRVRNQPQHF. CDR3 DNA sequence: TGTGCCAGCAGTTCGCCGGACAGGGTTCGCAATCAGCCCCAGCATTTT. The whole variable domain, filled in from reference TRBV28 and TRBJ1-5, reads DVKVTQSSRYLVKRTGEKVFLECVQDMDHENMFWYRQDPGLGLRLIYFSYDVKMKEKGDIPEGYSVSREKKERFSLILESASTNQTSMYLCASSSPDRVRNQPQHFGDGTRLSIL.

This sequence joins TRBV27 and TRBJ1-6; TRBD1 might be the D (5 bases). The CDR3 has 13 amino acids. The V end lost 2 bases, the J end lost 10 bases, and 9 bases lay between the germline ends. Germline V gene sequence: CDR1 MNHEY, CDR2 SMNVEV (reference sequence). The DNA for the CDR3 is TGTGCCAGCAGTTTAAGACAGAACTCACCCCTCCACTTT. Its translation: CASSLRQNSPLHF.

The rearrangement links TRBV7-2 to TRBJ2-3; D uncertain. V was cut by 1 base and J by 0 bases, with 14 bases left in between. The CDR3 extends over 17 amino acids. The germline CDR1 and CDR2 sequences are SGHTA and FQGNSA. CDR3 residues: CASSLGGRRPSTDTQYF. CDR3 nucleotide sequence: TGTGCCAGCAGCTTAGGAGGTCGCCGCCCTAGCACAGATACGCAGTATTTT.

The DNA of the CDR3 is TGCGCCAGCAGCTTGCGTAATCATCGCCTCCCGGTGGACACTGAAGCTTTCTTT. Its protein product is CASSLRNHRLPVDTEAFF. The rearrangement links TRBV5-1 to TRBJ1-1, with D hard to call. CDR1 is SGHRS and CDR2 is YFSETQ in the germline V gene. Trimming removed 1 base at V and 3 bases at J, with 22 bases between. The CDR3 runs to 18 residues. The full variable domain, in which reference TRBV5-1 and TRBJ1-1 provide the parts outside the CDR3, is KAGVTQTPRYLIKTRGQQVTLSCSPISGHRSVSWYQQTPGQGLQFLFEYFSETQRNKGNFPGRFSGRQFSNSRSEMNVSTLELGDSALYLCASSLRNHRLPVDTEAFFGQGTRLTVV.

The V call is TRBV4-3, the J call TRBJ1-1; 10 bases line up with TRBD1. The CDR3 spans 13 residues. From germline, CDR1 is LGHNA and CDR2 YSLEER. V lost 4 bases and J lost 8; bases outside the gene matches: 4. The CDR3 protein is CASSLDRGAEAFF. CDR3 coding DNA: TGCGCCAGCAGCCTGGACAGGGGGGCCGAAGCTTTCTTT.

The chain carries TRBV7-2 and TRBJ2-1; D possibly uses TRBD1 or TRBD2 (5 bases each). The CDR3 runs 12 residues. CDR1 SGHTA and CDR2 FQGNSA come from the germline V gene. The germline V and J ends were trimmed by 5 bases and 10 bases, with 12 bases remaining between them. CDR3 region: CASSPSWGEQFF. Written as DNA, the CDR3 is TGTGCCAGCAGCCCATCCTGGGGGGAGCAGTTCTTC. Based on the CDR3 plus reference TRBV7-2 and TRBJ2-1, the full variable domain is GAGVSQSPSNKVTEKGKDVELRCDPISGHTALYWYRQSLGQGLEFLIYFQGNSAPDKSGLPSDRFSAERTGGSVSTLTIQRTQQEDSAVYLCASSPSWGEQFFGPGTRLTVL.

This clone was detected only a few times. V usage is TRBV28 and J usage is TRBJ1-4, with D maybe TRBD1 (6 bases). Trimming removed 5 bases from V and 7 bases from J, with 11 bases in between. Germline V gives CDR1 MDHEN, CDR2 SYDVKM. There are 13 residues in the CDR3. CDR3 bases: TGTGCCAGCAGTCCTGGGGGGCGTGAAAAACTGTTTTTT. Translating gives CASSPGGREKLFF.

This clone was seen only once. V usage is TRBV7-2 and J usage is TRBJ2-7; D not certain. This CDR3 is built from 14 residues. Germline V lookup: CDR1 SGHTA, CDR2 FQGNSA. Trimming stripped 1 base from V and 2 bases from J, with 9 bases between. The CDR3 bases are TGTGCCAGCAGCTTAGAGGTCGTAGCCTACGAGCAGTACTTC. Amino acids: CASSLEVVAYEQYF.

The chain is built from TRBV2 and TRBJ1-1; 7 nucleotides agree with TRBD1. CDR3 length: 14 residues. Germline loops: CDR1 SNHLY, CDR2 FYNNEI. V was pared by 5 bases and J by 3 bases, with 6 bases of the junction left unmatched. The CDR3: CASSQGDEDTEAFF. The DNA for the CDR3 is TGTGCCAGCAGTCAGGGGGATGAGGACACTGAAGCTTTCTTT.

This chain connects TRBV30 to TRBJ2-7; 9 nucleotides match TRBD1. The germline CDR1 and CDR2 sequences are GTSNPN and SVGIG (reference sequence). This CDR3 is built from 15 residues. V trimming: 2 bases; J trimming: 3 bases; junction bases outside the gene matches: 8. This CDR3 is CAWSPAGQGLYEQYF. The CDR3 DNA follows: TGTGCCTGGAGTCCGGCGGGACAGGGTCTCTACGAGCAGTACTTC.

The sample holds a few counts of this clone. The CDR3 is CASSLGGATSSEQYF. CDR3 DNA sequence: TGTGCCAGCAGCTTAGGGGGGGCCACTTCTTCCGAGCAGTACTTC. The V call is TRBV7-2, the J call TRBJ2-7; D assignment may be TRBD1 or TRBD2 (6 bases each). This CDR3 contains 15 residues. From germline, CDR1 is SGHTA and CDR2 FQGNSA. V lost 1 base, J lost 6 bases, and 16 bases lay in between.

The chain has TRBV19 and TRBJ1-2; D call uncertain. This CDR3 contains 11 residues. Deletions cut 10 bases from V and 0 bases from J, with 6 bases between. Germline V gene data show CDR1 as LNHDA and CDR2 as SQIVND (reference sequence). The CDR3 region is CATGSNYGYTF. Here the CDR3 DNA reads TGTGCCACTGGGTCTAACTATGGCTACACCTTC.

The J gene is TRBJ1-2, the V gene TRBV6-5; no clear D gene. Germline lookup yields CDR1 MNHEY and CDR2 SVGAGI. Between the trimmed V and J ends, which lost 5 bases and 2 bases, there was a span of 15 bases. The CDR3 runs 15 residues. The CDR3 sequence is CASSTLLAPNYGYTF. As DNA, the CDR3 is TGTGCCAGCAGTACCCTTCTCGCCCCCAACTATGGCTACACCTTC.

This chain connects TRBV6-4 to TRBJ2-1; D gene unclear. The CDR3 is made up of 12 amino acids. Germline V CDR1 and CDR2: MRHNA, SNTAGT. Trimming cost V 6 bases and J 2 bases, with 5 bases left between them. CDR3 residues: CASRTAYNEQFF. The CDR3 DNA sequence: TGTGCCAGCAGGACCGCCTACAATGAGCAGTTCTTC.

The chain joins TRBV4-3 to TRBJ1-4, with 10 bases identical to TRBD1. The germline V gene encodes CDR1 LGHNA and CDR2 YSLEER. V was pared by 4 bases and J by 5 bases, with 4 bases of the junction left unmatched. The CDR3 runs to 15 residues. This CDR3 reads CASSLDRGPNEKLFF. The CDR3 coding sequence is TGCGCCAGCAGCCTCGACAGGGGGCCGAATGAAAAACTGTTTTTT.

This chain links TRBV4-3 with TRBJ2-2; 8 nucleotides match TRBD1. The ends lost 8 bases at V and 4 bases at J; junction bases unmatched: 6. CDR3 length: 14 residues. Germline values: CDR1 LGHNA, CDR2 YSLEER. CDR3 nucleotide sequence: TGCGCCAGCTCCTACAGGGGGGCCACCGGGGAGCTGTTTTTT. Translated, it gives CASSYRGATGELFF.